This T cell receptor (beta chain) is from a study of monozygotic twins with inflammatory bowel disease. Study observations and caveats: Backing was not found for a single strong signal or clonotype associated with IBD.

TCRdb reprocessed the 5' RACE reads, with one entry per CDR3 protein and no DNA. The repertoire shows around 450,000 distinct CDR3 sequences; the top ten hold more than 2%. The CDR3 spans 17 residues. The germline gives CDR1 SGHRS, CDR2 YFSETQ. Notes on this clonotype: Its antigen is unidentified.

The sequence was obtained from a human donor with ulcerative colitis or Crohn's disease, or a healthy co-twin of an affected twin (not recorded which). The sample taken for sequencing was blood. This sequence joins TRBV5-1 and TRBJ2-5; checking the TCRdb D call of TRBD1 is not possible without DNA. CDR3 residues: CASSPLAGQLLQETQYF.